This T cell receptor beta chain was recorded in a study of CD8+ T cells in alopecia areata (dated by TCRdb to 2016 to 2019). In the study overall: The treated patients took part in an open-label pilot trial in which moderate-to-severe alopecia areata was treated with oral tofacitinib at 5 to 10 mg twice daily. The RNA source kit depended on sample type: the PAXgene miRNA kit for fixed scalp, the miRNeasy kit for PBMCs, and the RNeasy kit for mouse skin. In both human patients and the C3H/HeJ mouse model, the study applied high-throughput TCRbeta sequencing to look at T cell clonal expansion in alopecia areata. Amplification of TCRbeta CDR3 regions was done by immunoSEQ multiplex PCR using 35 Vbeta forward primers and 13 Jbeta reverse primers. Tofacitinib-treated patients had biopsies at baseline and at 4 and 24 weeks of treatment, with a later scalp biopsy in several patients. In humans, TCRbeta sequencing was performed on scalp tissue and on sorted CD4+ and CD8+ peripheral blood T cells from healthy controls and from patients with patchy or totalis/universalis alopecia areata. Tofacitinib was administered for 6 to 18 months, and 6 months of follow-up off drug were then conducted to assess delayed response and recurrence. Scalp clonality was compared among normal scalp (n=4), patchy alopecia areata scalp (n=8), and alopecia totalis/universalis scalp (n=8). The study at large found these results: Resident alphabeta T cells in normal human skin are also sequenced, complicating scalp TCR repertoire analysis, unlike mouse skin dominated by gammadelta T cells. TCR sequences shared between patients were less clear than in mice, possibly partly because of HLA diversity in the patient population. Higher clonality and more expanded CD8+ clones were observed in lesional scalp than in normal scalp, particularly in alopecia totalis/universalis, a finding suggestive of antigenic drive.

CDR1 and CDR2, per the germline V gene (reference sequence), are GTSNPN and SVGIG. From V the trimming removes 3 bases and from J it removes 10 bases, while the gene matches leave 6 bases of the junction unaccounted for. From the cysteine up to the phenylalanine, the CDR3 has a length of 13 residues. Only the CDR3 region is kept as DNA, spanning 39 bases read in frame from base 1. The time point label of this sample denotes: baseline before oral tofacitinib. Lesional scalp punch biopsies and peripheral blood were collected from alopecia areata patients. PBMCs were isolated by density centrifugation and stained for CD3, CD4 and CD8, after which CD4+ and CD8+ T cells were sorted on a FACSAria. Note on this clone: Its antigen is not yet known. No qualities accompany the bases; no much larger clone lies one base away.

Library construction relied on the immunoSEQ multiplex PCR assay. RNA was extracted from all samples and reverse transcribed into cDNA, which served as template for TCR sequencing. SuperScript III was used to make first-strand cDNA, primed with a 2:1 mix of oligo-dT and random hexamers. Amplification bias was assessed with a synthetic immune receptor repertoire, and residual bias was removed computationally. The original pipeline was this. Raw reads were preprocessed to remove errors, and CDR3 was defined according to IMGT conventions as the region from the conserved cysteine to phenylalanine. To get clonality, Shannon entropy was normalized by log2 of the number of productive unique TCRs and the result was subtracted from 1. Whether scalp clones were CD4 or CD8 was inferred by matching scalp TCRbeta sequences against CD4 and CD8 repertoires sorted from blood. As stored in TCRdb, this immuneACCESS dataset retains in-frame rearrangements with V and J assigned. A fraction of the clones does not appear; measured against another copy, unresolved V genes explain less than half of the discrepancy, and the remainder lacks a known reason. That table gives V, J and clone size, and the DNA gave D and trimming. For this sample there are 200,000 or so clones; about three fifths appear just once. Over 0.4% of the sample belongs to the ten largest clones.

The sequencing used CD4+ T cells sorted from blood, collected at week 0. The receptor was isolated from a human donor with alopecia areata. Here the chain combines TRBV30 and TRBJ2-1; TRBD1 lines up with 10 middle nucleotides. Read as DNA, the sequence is TGTGCCTGGAGGGGACAGGGGAGGGGAGAGCAGTTCTTC. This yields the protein CAWRGQGRGEQFF.